Below, 15 T cell receptor beta chains from the same sample are listed, as sequenced in a study of shared clonotypes between healthy human individuals. Generated by immunoSEQ multiplex PCR, the TCRdb table keeps only in-frame clones and is missing some. The sample carries 2,500,000 or so clones, more than 85% recorded once. The specimen sequenced was naive CD4+ T cells from PBMCs. Subset noted: CD45RA+ positively selected. All receptors derive from a man aged 18 to 30 in good health. Some clones in this sample may be carry-over from other donors' samples.

The chain recombines TRBV9 with TRBJ2-1; 10 positions agree with TRBD2. The V segment lost 0 bases and the J segment 8 bases; nucleotides outside the gene matches: 5. Germline-derived CDR1 and CDR2 are SGDLS and YYNGEE. This CDR3 region has 15 residues. Written as DNA, the CDR3 is TGTGCCAGCAGCGTAGCTACTAGCGGGATCCATGAGCAGTTCTTC. Protein: CASSVATSGIHEQFF.

A few counts support this clone. The chain uses TRBV7-9 and TRBJ2-7; no clear D. V was pared by 8 bases and J by 4 bases, with 3 bases between. CDR3 length equals 9 residues. Germline loops: CDR1 SEHNR, CDR2 FQNEAQ (reference sequence). The CDR3 loop is CASGYEQYF. CDR3 sequence (DNA): TGTGCCAGCGGGTACGAGCAGTACTTC.

The V call is TRBV28, the J call TRBJ1-1, with D uncertain. The V end lost 7 bases, the J end lost 8 bases, and 20 bases lay between the germline ends. This CDR3 region has 14 residues. Germline V gene lookup returns CDR1 MDHEN and CDR2 SYDVKM. The CDR3 nucleotides read TGTGCCAGCACCACCACTCGCTCTAGTCCCGAAGCTTTCTTT. Its protein product is CASTTTRSSPEAFF.

J is TRBJ1-1 and V is TRBV9; maybe TRBD1 (6 bases). This CDR3 region has 13 residues. V lost 4 bases and J lost 6, with 13 bases in between. The V gene's germline CDR1 is SGDLS and CDR2 YYNGEE. The CDR3 here is CASSSASGAEAFF. The DNA for the CDR3 is TGTGCCAGCAGCAGTGCATCAGGGGCTGAAGCTTTCTTT.

This chain links TRBV30 with TRBJ2-7; D gene unclear. The CDR3 sequence is 14 residues long. V was trimmed by 2 bases and J by 2 bases, leaving 13 bases between them. The germline CDR1 and CDR2 sequences are GTSNPN and SVGIG (reference sequence). In DNA, the CDR3 is TGTGCCTGGAGTCCGCCCATACGGCCCTACGAGCAGTACTTC. Its protein is CAWSPPIRPYEQYF.

The chain couples TRBV28 to TRBJ2-5; D possibly uses TRBD1 or TRBD2 (5 bases each). This CDR3 spans 18 amino acids. Looked up from germline, CDR1 is MDHEN and CDR2 is SYDVKM. V was pared by 5 bases and J by 2 bases, with 24 bases between. CDR3 sequence: CASSAFSGRGARQETQYF. For the CDR3, the DNA is TGTGCCAGCAGTGCATTTTCAGGTCGGGGCGCGAGGCAAGAGACCCAGTACTTC.

V gene TRBV4-2 combines with J gene TRBJ2-1, with 7 bases fitting TRBD1. J gave up 2 bases and V 3 bases, and 4 bases lay outside the gene matches. The V gene's germline CDR1 is LGHNA and CDR2 YNFKEQ. The CDR3 sequence is 15 residues long. For the CDR3, the DNA is TGTGCCAGCAGCCAGCGGACAGGTACCTACAATGAGCAGTTCTTC. It specifies CASSQRTGTYNEQFF.

The chain joins TRBV28 to TRBJ2-7, with D perhaps matching TRBD1 (5 bases). The germline CDR1 and CDR2 sequences are MDHEN and SYDVKM. The CDR3 length is 14 residues. Trimming stripped 2 bases from V and 3 bases from J, with 11 bases between. The CDR3 region has the DNA TGTGCCAGCAGTTTAACAGGAAAAAGCTACGAGCAGTACTTC. Its translation is CASSLTGKSYEQYF.

The gene calls are TRBV11-3 and TRBJ2-1; the match to TRBD1 covers 7 bases. CDR1 and CDR2 (germline): SGHNT, YENEEA. V shed 6 bases and J 8 bases; nucleotides not matched to a gene: 7. This CDR3 is 13 amino acids long. DNA for the CDR3: TGTGCCAGCAGACAAGGACAGGCGTATGAGCAGTTCTTC. Its protein product is CASRQGQAYEQFF.

The chain combines TRBV5-1 with TRBJ1-1; D is undetermined. The CDR3 extends over 14 amino acids. From germline, CDR1 is SGHRS and CDR2 YFSETQ. Trimming removed 6 bases from V and 1 base from J, with 13 bases in between. The CDR3 DNA follows: TGCGCCAGCACCTCCTCACTGGGGAACACTGAAGCTTTCTTT. This gives the protein CASTSSLGNTEAFF. The variable domain in full, completed from reference TRBV5-1 and TRBJ1-1, reads KAGVTQTPRYLIKTRGQQVTLSCSPISGHRSVSWYQQTPGQGLQFLFEYFSETQRNKGNFPGRFSGRQFSNSRSEMNVSTLELGDSALYLCASTSSLGNTEAFFGQGTRLTVV.

The V and J genes are TRBV5-4 and TRBJ1-3; maybe TRBD1 (5 bases). The V end was cut by 4 bases, the J end by 4 bases, with 18 bases between. This CDR3 comprises 16 residues. Germline V CDR1 and CDR2: SGHNT, YYREEE (reference sequence). The CDR3 DNA is TGTGCCAGCAGCGCAGGGACGGTCCGTGGGGGAAACACCATATATTTT. It specifies CASSAGTVRGGNTIYF. The full variable domain, with the rest looked up from reference TRBV5-4 and TRBJ1-3, is ETGVTQSPTHLIKTRGQQVTLRCSSQSGHNTVSWYQQALGQGPQFIFQYYREEENGRGNFPPRFSGLQFPNYSSELNVNALELDDSALYLCASSAGTVRGGNTIYFGEGSWLTVV.

This rearrangement joins TRBV25-1 to TRBJ1-2, with TRBD1 identical over 8 bases. With 6 bases clipped from V and 7 bases from J, the junction kept 7 bases outside the gene matches. The CDR3 loop spans 13 amino acids. CDR1 is MGHDK and CDR2 is SYGVNS in the germline V gene. The DNA for the CDR3 is TGTGCCAGCAGACCTCAGGGGGCAGGTGGCTACACCTTC. Translating it yields CASRPQGAGGYTF.

This clone occurred a few times. This chain uses TRBV2 with TRBJ1-1; no reliable D call. Germline CDR1 reads SNHLY; CDR2 reads FYNNEI. The CDR3 is 15 amino acids. The ends were cut back, 2 bases at V and 1 base at J, with 11 bases in the middle. CDR3 amino acids: CASSETPSGNTEAFF. Here the CDR3 DNA reads TGTGCCAGCAGTGAAACCCCCTCCGGGAACACTGAAGCTTTCTTT.

This sequence joins TRBV15 and TRBJ1-1, with TRBD1 as a possible D gene (6 bases). Trimming shortened V by 3 bases and J by 4 bases, and 12 bases separated the two germline ends. This CDR3 spans 14 amino acids. Germline CDR1 is LNHNV and CDR2 is YYDKDF (reference sequence). DNA of the CDR3: TGTGCCACCAGCAGGGCTACAGGGTCCACTGAAGCTTTCTTT. Its protein is CATSRATGSTEAFF.

The V gene is TRBV18, the J gene TRBJ2-1; D unresolved. Trimming took 2 bases from V and 0 from J, leaving 14 bases between them. This CDR3 region has 17 residues. Looked up from germline, CDR1 is KGHSH and CDR2 is LQKENI. The CDR3 spells CASSPGQIRSSYNEQFF. Here the CDR3 DNA reads TGTGCCAGCTCACCAGGGCAGATTCGTAGCTCCTACAATGAGCAGTTCTTC.